These 8 T cell receptor beta chains were sequenced from one sample in a study of blood T cell repertoires in COVID-19. Clones were read by immunoSEQ multiplex PCR, and TCRdb kept only the in-frame ones, dropping some. This sample has 100,000 to 150,000 clones, with approximately 74% found just once. Material: peripheral blood. The receptor set was obtained from a woman aged 65 to 85 with acute or convalescent COVID-19.

At least ten counts were recorded for this clone. This sequence joins TRBV4-1 and TRBJ2-5; D may be TRBD2 (5 bases). The CDR3 runs 13 residues. The V and J ends lost 5 bases and 10 bases respectively, with 17 bases between them. From germline, CDR1 is MGHRA and CDR2 YSYEKL. The CDR3: CASSTGLLDNQYF. The DNA for the CDR3 is TGCGCCAGCAGCACCGGCTTACTAGACAACCAGTACTTC.

The genes are TRBV4-3 and TRBJ2-1; 14 positions match TRBD2. The J segment lost 8 bases and the V segment lost 0 bases, leaving 3 bases of the junction unmatched. The CDR3 extends over 16 amino acids. The germline V gene has CDR1 LGHNA and CDR2 YSLEER. The CDR3 nucleotides read TGCGCCAGCAGCCAAGAGACTAGCGGGGGGGCCGATGAGCAGTTCTTC. Protein sequence: CASSQETSGGADEQFF.

The genes are TRBV27 and TRBJ1-1, with unresolved D. Trimming cost V 2 bases and J 4 bases, with 20 bases left between them. Germline values: CDR1 MNHEY, CDR2 SMNVEV (reference sequence). This CDR3 contains 17 residues. CDR3 sequence (DNA): TGTGCCAGCAGTTTAAGAGGGCGGGGAAGTTGGGGCACTGAAGCTTTCTTT. This gives the protein CASSLRGRGSWGTEAFF.

V is TRBV5-4 and J is TRBJ2-1; 7 bases align to TRBD1. The CDR3 extends over 14 amino acids. From germline, CDR1 is SGHNT and CDR2 YYREEE (reference sequence). Trimming at V came to 3 bases and at J to 0 bases, leaving 0 bases not matched to a gene. CDR3 DNA: TGTGCCAGCAGCTGGGACAGCTCCTACAATGAGCAGTTCTTC. Its protein is CASSWDSSYNEQFF.

This clone was counted between two and nine times. The chain combines TRBV15 with TRBJ1-4; D not resolved. The CDR3 is 14 residues long. The germline CDR1 and CDR2 sequences are LNHNV and YYDKDF (reference sequence). Trimming took off 5 bases at V and 7 bases at J, with 14 bases between the two ends. CDR3 loop: CATSSRVMGEKLFF. As DNA, the CDR3 is TGTGCCACCAGCTCACGGGTTATGGGTGAAAAACTGTTTTTT.

The CDR3 region is CASTRSGGSSYNEQFF. CDR3 in DNA: TGTGCCAGCACAAGAAGCGGGGGAAGCTCCTACAATGAGCAGTTCTTC. J is TRBJ2-1 and V is TRBV28, with 8 bases fitting TRBD2. Germline V gene lookup returns CDR1 MDHEN and CDR2 SYDVKM. With 7 bases clipped from V and 0 bases from J, the junction kept 8 bases outside the gene matches. CDR3 length equals 16 residues.

This clone was observed a handful of times. The rearrangement links TRBV27 to TRBJ1-2, with TRBD1 matching 7 bases. CDR1 is MNHEY and CDR2 is SMNVEV in the germline V gene (reference sequence). The CDR3 spans 17 residues. V trimming: 4 bases; J trimming: 3 bases; junction bases outside the gene matches: 14. The CDR3 sequence: CASSSIRLGRGDYGYTF. In DNA, the CDR3 is TGTGCCAGCAGTTCAATCCGGCTGGGCAGGGGGGACTATGGCTACACCTTC.

This clone was seen only a few times. The chain has TRBV6-5 and TRBJ2-4; 8 bases are a match to TRBD1. V lost 2 bases to trimming and J lost 0 bases; unmatched junction nucleotides: 3. Germline CDR1 MNHEY, CDR2 SVGAGI. The CDR3 spans 16 residues. The CDR3 protein is CASSYGRGLAKNIQYF. Written as DNA, the CDR3 is TGTGCCAGCAGTTACGGCAGGGGGCTAGCCAAAAACATTCAGTACTTC.